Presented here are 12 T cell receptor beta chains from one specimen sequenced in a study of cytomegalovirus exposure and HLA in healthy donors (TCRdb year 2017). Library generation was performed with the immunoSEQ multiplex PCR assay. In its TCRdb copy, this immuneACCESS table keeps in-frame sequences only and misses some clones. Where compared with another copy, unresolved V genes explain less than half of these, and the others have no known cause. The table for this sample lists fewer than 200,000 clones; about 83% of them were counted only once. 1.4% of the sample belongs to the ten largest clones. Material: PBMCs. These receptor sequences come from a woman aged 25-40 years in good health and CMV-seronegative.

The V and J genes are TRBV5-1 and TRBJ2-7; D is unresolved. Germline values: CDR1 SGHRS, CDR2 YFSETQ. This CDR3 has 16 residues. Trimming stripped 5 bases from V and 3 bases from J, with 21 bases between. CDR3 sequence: CASRGVPKEHLYEQYF. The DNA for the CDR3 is TGCGCCAGCAGAGGCGTACCGAAGGAGCACCTCTACGAGCAGTACTTC.

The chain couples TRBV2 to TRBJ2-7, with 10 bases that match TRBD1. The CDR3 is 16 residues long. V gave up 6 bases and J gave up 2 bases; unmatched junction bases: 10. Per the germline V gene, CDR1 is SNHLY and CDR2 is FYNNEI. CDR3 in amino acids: CASRDQTGGETYEQYF. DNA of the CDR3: TGTGCCAGCAGGGACCAGACAGGGGGCGAAACCTACGAGCAGTACTTC. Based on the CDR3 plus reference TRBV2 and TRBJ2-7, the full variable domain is EPEVTQTPSHQVTQMGQEVILRCVPISNHLYFYWYRQILGQKVEFLVSFYNNEISEKSEIFDDQFSVERPDGSNFTLKIRSTKLEDSAMYFCASRDQTGGETYEQYFGPGTRLTVT.

CDR3 in amino acids: CASSQRRYQETQYF. The CDR3 DNA is TGTGCCAGCAGCCAGCGACGTTACCAAGAGACCCAGTACTTC. The rearrangement joins TRBV5-4 to TRBJ2-5; D is unclear. Trimming removed 4 bases at V and 0 bases at J, with 10 bases between. The CDR3 covers 14 residues. The germline CDR1 and CDR2 sequences are SGHNT and YYREEE (reference sequence).

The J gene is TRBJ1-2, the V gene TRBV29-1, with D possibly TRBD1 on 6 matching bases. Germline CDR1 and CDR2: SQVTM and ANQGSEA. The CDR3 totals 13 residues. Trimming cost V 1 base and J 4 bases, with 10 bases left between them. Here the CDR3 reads CSVEGGGGYGYTF. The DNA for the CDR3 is TGCAGCGTTGAAGGGGGGGGCGGCTATGGCTACACCTTC.

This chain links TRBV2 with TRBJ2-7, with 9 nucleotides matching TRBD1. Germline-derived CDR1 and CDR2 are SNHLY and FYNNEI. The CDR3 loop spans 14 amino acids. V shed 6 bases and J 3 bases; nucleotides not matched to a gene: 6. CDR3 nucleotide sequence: TGTGCCAGCAGCGAGGGACAGGGTCTCTACGAGCAGTACTTC. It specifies CASSEGQGLYEQYF.

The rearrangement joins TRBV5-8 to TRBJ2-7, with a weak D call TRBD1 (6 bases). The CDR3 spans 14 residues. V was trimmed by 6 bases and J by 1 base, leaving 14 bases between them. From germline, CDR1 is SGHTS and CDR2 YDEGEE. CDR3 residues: CASTGVFISYEQYF. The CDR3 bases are TGTGCCAGCACAGGGGTGTTCATTTCCTACGAGCAGTACTTC.

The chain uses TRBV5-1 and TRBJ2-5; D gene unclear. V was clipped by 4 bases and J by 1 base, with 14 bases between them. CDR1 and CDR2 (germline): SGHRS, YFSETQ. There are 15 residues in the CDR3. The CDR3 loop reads CASSQNGFPQETQYF. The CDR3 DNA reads TGCGCCAGCAGCCAAAACGGGTTTCCCCAAGAGACCCAGTACTTC.

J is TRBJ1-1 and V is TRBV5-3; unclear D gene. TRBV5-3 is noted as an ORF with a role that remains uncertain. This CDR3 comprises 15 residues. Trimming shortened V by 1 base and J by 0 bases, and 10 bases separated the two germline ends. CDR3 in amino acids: CARSLSSAMNTEAFF. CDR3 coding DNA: TGTGCCAGAAGCTTGTCTAGTGCTATGAACACTGAAGCTTTCTTT.

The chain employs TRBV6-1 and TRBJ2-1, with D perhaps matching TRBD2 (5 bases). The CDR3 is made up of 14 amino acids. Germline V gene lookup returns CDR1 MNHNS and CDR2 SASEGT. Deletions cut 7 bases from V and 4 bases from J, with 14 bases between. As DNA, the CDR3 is TGTGCCAGCATTACCGGTGGCGGGTACAATGAGCAGTTCTTC. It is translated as CASITGGGYNEQFF.

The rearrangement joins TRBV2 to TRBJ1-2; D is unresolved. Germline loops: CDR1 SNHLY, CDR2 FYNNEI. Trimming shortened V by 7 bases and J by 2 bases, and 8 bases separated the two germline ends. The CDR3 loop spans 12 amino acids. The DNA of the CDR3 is TGTGCCAGCATAAACAGCAACTATGGCTACACCTTC. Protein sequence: CASINSNYGYTF.

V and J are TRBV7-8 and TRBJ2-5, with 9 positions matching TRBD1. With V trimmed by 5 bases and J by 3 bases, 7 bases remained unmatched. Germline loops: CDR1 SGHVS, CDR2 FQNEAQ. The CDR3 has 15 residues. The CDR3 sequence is CASSNRGRVEETQYF. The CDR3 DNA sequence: TGTGCCAGCAGCAACAGGGGGCGGGTCGAAGAGACCCAGTACTTC.

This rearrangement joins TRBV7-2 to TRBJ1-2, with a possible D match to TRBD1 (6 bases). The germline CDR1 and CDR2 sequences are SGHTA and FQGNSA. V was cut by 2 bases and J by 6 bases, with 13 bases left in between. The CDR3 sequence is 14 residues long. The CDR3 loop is CASSLLQGSDGYTF. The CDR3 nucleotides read TGTGCCAGCAGCTTACTTCAGGGGTCGGATGGCTACACCTTC.